Shown below are 25 T cell receptor beta chains from a single sample sequenced in a study of shared clonotypes between healthy human individuals. Clones were read by immunoSEQ multiplex PCR, and TCRdb kept only the in-frame ones, dropping some. The sample consists of some 700,000 clones, roughly 91% of them appearing once. The specimen sequenced was memory CD8+ T cells from PBMCs. Documented subset: CD45RO+ cells pooled with CCR7-negative TemRA cells. The receptors originated from a young man in good health. Some clones in this sample may be carry-over from other donors' samples.

V usage is TRBV11-2 and J usage is TRBJ2-3; a possible D gene is TRBD1 (5 bases). The CDR3 loop spans 17 amino acids. V was trimmed by 3 bases and J by 3 bases, leaving 19 bases between them. CDR1 and CDR2 from the germline V gene are SGHAT and FQNNGV. The chain's CDR3 is CASSFPTDWVETDTQYF. The CDR3 DNA is TGTGCCAGCAGCTTTCCGACAGACTGGGTGGAAACAGATACGCAGTATTTT. The entire variable domain, with the rest obtained from reference TRBV11-2 and TRBJ2-3, is as follows: EAGVAQSPRYKIIEKRQSVAFWCNPISGHATLYWYQQILGQGPKLLIQFQNNGVVDDSQLPKDRFSAERLKGVDSTLKIQPAKLEDSAVYLCASSFPTDWVETDTQYFGPGTRLTVL.

The rearrangement joins TRBV9 to TRBJ2-5, with 11 bases lining up with TRBD1. The CDR3 has 15 amino acids. V was clipped by 2 bases and J by 5 bases; unmatched bases: 5. Germline V gene data show CDR1 as SGDLS and CDR2 as YYNGEE. The CDR3 loop is CASSVAGTGGETQYF. The CDR3 nucleotides read TGTGCCAGCAGCGTTGCCGGGACAGGGGGGGAGACCCAGTACTTC.

The chain couples TRBV28 to TRBJ1-2; 9 nucleotides agree with TRBD1. Losses at the gene ends were 3 bases for V and 10 bases for J; bases not matched to a gene: 9. The CDR3 has 14 residues. Per germline, CDR1 MDHEN and CDR2 SYDVKM. This CDR3 reads CASSFRGTGKDYTF. The CDR3 region has the DNA TGTGCCAGCAGTTTCCGGGGGACAGGGAAGGACTACACCTTC.

The count of this clone is one. The chain links TRBV25-1 to TRBJ2-4; unclear D gene. This CDR3 spans 13 amino acids. Germline V gene lookup returns CDR1 MGHDK and CDR2 SYGVNS. V lost 2 bases, J lost 8 bases, and 10 bases lay in between. CDR3 sequence (DNA): TGTGCCAGCAGTGAAGTCAGCACTGACATTCAGTACTTC. Translation gives CASSEVSTDIQYF.

V is TRBV5-3 and J is TRBJ2-1, with D possibly being TRBD1 (6 bases). TRBV5-3 is marked as an open reading frame, function uncertain. Trimming pared 0 bases from V and 1 base from J, leaving 20 bases between. The CDR3 loop spans 19 amino acids. This chain's CDR3 is CARSLAGHSARRSYNEQFF. In nucleotides, the CDR3 is TGTGCCAGAAGCTTGGCGGGACATAGCGCGAGGAGGTCCTACAATGAGCAGTTCTTC.

V usage is TRBV9 and J usage is TRBJ2-5; 11 bases are shared with TRBD2. The J call may be incorrect, as the DNA end agrees better with TRBJ2-7. CDR1 and CDR2 (germline): SGDLS, YYNGEE. The CDR3 length is 14 residues. The CDR3, as DNA: TGTGCCAGCAGCGGTAGCGGGAGGGCCGCCGAGCAGTACTTC. This codes for CASSGSGRAAEQYF.

This clone was recorded once. V and J are TRBV9 and TRBJ2-7; D is unresolved. The CDR3 is made up of 13 amino acids. Trimming cost V 3 bases and J 2 bases, with 9 bases left between them. Germline CDR1 SGDLS, CDR2 YYNGEE. CDR3 sequence (DNA): TGTGCCAGCAGCGAGTCCCCAGCCTACGAGCAGTACTTC. Amino acid sequence: CASSESPAYEQYF. The entire variable domain, with the rest obtained from reference TRBV9 and TRBJ2-7, is as follows: DSGVTQTPKHLITATGQRVTLRCSPRSGDLSVYWYQQSLDQGLQFLIQYYNGEERAKGNILERFSAQQFPDLHSELNLSSLELGDSALYFCASSESPAYEQYFGPGTRLTVT.

The chain has TRBV10-1 and TRBJ2-1; TRBD1 aligns across 8 bases. The V segment lost 3 bases and the J segment 0 bases; nucleotides outside the gene matches: 16. CDR3 length: 20 residues. Germline-derived CDR1 and CDR2 are WNHNN and SYGVQD (reference sequence). For the CDR3, the DNA is TGCGCCAGCAGTGAATTCGGGCAGGGGGCTTCCCCGAGCTCCTACAATGAGCAGTTCTTC. Translation gives CASSEFGQGASPSSYNEQFF.

This clone appeared once. This CDR3 is CASTGTGGDYEQYF. The CDR3 DNA is TGTGCCAGCACCGGAACAGGGGGCGACTACGAGCAGTACTTC. The V gene is TRBV6-1, the J gene TRBJ2-7; 9 positions agree with TRBD1. The J segment lost 3 bases and the V segment lost 7 bases, leaving 7 bases of the junction unmatched. The germline CDR1 and CDR2 sequences are MNHNS and SASEGT. The CDR3 has 14 amino acids.

The rearrangement joins TRBV5-6 to TRBJ2-2; no clear D. V lost 2 bases, J lost 0 bases, and 11 bases lay in between. This CDR3 is built from 16 residues. Germline CDR1 and CDR2: SGHDT and YYEEEE. Here the CDR3 DNA reads TGTGCCAGCAGCTTATATCGGCCTGCGAACACCGGGGAGCTGTTTTTT. This translates into CASSLYRPANTGELFF.

The genes are TRBV7-9 and TRBJ2-1; 7 nucleotides line up with TRBD1. Germline CDR1 and CDR2: SEHNR and FQNEAQ (reference sequence). The trim removed 8 bases at V and 6 bases at J, leaving 4 bases unmatched. This CDR3 is 12 amino acids long. The DNA of the CDR3 is TGTGCCAGCCAGGGGGTCCTCAATGAGCAGTTCTTC. It encodes CASQGVLNEQFF.

The sample holds one count of this clone. The chain employs TRBV6-4 and TRBJ1-5; 9 positions agree with TRBD1. After removal of 6 bases from V and 14 bases from J, the junction contained 17 bases not matched to a gene. The V gene's germline CDR1 is MRHNA and CDR2 SNTAGT. The length of the CDR3 is 15 residues. The CDR3 region has the DNA TGTGCCAGCAGGCTGGCCGGGACAGGGACTGCCATAGAGCATTTT. Encoded protein: CASRLAGTGTAIEHF.

The rearrangement joins TRBV27 to TRBJ2-1; 10 bases are a match to TRBD2. The CDR3 has 14 residues. V shed 5 bases, J shed 7 bases, and the junction held 5 bases outside the gene matches. The germline gives CDR1 MNHEY, CDR2 SMNVEV (reference sequence). The CDR3 bases are TGTGCCAGCAGTCCGGGACTAGCGAGTAATGAGCAGTTCTTC. Its protein is CASSPGLASNEQFF.

The genes are TRBV6-1 and TRBJ1-5; tentative D call: TRBD1 (5 bases). CDR1 and CDR2 from the germline V gene are MNHNS and SASEGT. The CDR3 is made up of 16 amino acids. Deletions cut 2 bases from V and 3 bases from J, with 14 bases between. The DNA of the CDR3 is TGTGCCAGCAGTGAATGGGACGGATTTGACAATCAGCCCCAGCATTTT. It is translated as CASSEWDGFDNQPQHF.

The V and J genes are TRBV5-8 and TRBJ1-4, with 7 nucleotides matching TRBD1. The germline V gene encodes CDR1 SGHTS and CDR2 YDEGEE. V gave up 2 bases and J gave up 8 bases; unmatched junction bases: 6. The CDR3 runs to 14 residues. The CDR3 is CASSLGGDGEKLFF. CDR3 sequence (DNA): TGTGCCAGCAGCTTAGGGGGCGACGGGGAAAAACTGTTTTTT.

The V gene is TRBV9, the J gene TRBJ2-1, with 12 positions matching TRBD2. J lost 1 base, V lost 0 bases, and 8 bases had no gene match. Germline V gene data show CDR1 as SGDLS and CDR2 as YYNGEE. The CDR3 covers 19 residues. CDR3 loop: CASSVVGRLAGESYNEQFF. As DNA, the CDR3 is TGTGCCAGCAGCGTAGTAGGCCGACTAGCGGGAGAATCCTACAATGAGCAGTTCTTC. Full variable domain (missing parts from reference TRBV9 and TRBJ2-1): DSGVTQTPKHLITATGQRVTLRCSPRSGDLSVYWYQQSLDQGLQFLIQYYNGEERAKGNILERFSAQQFPDLHSELNLSSLELGDSALYFCASSVVGRLAGESYNEQFFGPGTRLTVL.

The CDR3 nucleotides are TGTGCCAGCAGCCCTTTTTCGGCTGCGGGAGAAGGGTCCGGGGAGCTGTTTTTT. It is translated as CASSPFSAAGEGSGELFF. The chain recombines TRBV4-2 with TRBJ2-2, with 7 nucleotides matching TRBD2. CDR3 size: 18 residues. The ends lost 4 bases at V and 6 bases at J; junction bases unmatched: 17. Germline loops: CDR1 LGHNA, CDR2 YNFKEQ.

V usage is TRBV5-1 and J usage is TRBJ2-1; 10 nucleotides match TRBD2. This CDR3 has 18 residues. Germline V CDR1 and CDR2: SGHRS, YFSETQ. V dropped 2 bases and J dropped 8; count of bases not matched to a gene: 16. The CDR3, as DNA: TGCGCCAGCAGCTTAGGCGTCGGCCCGGGACTAGCGACGGATGAGCAGTTCTTC. Protein product: CASSLGVGPGLATDEQFF.

V is TRBV4-2 and J is TRBJ2-1, with 8 bases aligning to TRBD2. CDR1 is LGHNA, CDR2 YNFKEQ, per germline. The CDR3 extends over 16 amino acids. Unmatched junction bases numbered 8, after V lost 3 bases and J lost 4 bases. CDR3 loop: CASSHGLAGPYNEQFF. The DNA for the CDR3 is TGTGCCAGCAGCCATGGTCTAGCGGGCCCGTACAATGAGCAGTTCTTC.

V usage is TRBV5-4 and J usage is TRBJ2-3; D uncertain. Germline CDR1 is SGHNT and CDR2 is YYREEE (reference sequence). The V gene lost 6 bases and the J gene lost 2 bases, with 10 bases spanning the gap. The CDR3 is 13 amino acids. The CDR3 sequence: CASNLRDTDTQYF. DNA of the CDR3: TGTGCCAGCAACCTAAGGGACACAGATACGCAGTATTTT. The variable domain in full, completed from reference TRBV5-4 and TRBJ2-3, reads ETGVTQSPTHLIKTRGQQVTLRCSSQSGHNTVSWYQQALGQGPQFIFQYYREEENGRGNFPPRFSGLQFPNYSSELNVNALELDDSALYLCASNLRDTDTQYFGPGTRLTVL.

This clone was detected ten times or more. The rearrangement links TRBV27 to TRBJ2-3; TRBD2 aligns across 13 bases. Germline assignment: CDR1 MNHEY and CDR2 SMNVEV (reference sequence). J lost 3 bases, V lost 6 bases, and 9 bases had no gene match. This CDR3 has 17 amino acids. For the CDR3, the DNA is TGTGCCAGCAGACTAGCGGGAGGGCAGCCTTCAACAGATACGCAGTATTTT. Translated: CASRLAGGQPSTDTQYF.

The J gene is TRBJ2-1, the V gene TRBV11-3; 7 positions agree with TRBD2. The CDR3 contains 15 residues. Germline V lookup: CDR1 SGHNT, CDR2 YENEEA. V lost 3 bases and J lost 6; bases outside the gene matches: 8. CDR3 sequence reads: CASSFSLAEVNEQFF. CDR3 in DNA: TGTGCCAGCAGCTTTTCCCTAGCGGAGGTCAATGAGCAGTTCTTC.

This clone appeared a single time. The chain has TRBV19 and TRBJ1-5, with 10 bases that match TRBD1. The CDR3 loop spans 18 amino acids. CDR1 is LNHDA and CDR2 is SQIVND in the germline V gene (reference sequence). After removal of 5 bases from V and 2 bases from J, the junction contained 12 bases not matched to a gene. In DNA form, the CDR3 reads TGTGCCAGTAGTGCAAAGACAGGGGGCCCGGTAGGCAATCAGCCCCAGCATTTT. It encodes CASSAKTGGPVGNQPQHF. The full variable domain, its missing parts supplied by reference TRBV19 and TRBJ1-5, is DGGITQSPKYLFRKEGQNVTLSCEQNLNHDAMYWYRQDPGQGLRLIYYSQIVNDFQKGDIAEGYSVSREKKESFPLTVTSAQKNPTAFYLCASSAKTGGPVGNQPQHFGDGTRLSIL.

Comment on this clone: One end of the junction varies from germline; a read error may be responsible. This chain connects TRBV2 to TRBJ1-1; D is perhaps TRBD1 (5 bases). The germline CDR1 and CDR2 sequences are SNHLY and FYNNEI. The CDR3 contains 13 residues. The CDR3 sequence is CASREGQNTEAFF. The CDR3 DNA reads TGTGCCAGCAGGGAAGGACAGAACACTGAAGCTTTCTTT.

This chain joins TRBV27 and TRBJ2-3; D call uncertain. The CDR3 extends over 15 amino acids. The V end lost 3 bases, the J end lost 4 bases, and 14 bases lay between the germline ends. The germline V gene has CDR1 MNHEY and CDR2 SMNVEV (reference sequence). CDR3 sequence (DNA): TGTGCCAGCAGTTTTTTTCCCCCTATACCAGATACGCAGTATTTT. Encoded protein: CASSFFPPIPDTQYF.